The rows below give T cell receptor beta chains drawn from one sample of a study of glioma-infiltrating T cells after dendritic cell vaccination. The table came from immunoSEQ multiplex PCR; TCRdb's copy has only in-frame clones and leaves some out. The sample consists of some 87,000 clones, about 84% of them appearing once. The specimen comprised blood, sampled before dendritic cell vaccination. The receptors were sampled from a human donor with glioblastoma. The CDR3 runs from the conserved cysteine through the conserved F or W. D genes are given only for firm matches. The size of a clone is reported for some rows only, either as once, few or many, or as a class for expanded clones.

clone size: .
V gene: TRBV6-6
J gene: TRBJ2-7
D gene: TRBD2
CDR3 DNA: TGTGCCAGCAGTTATCTAGCGGGGCGCTACGAGCAGTACTTC
CDR3 protein: CASSYLAGRYEQYF

clone size: .
V gene: TRBV30
J gene: TRBJ1-5
D gene: .
CDR3 DNA: TGTGCCTGGAGTAGAGACACCAATCAGCCCCAGCATTTT
CDR3 protein: CAWSRDTNQPQHF

clone size: .
V gene: TRBV7-2
J gene: TRBJ2-3
D gene: .
CDR3 DNA: TGTGCCAGCAGCTTAGGGGGAGTCGGAACAGATACGCAGTATTTT
CDR3 protein: CASSLGGVGTDTQYF

clone size: .
V gene: TRBV10-2
J gene: TRBJ2-7
D gene: .
CDR3 DNA: TGCGCCAGCGGCGAAAGCAGGCCCTACGAGCAGTACTTC
CDR3 protein: CASGESRPYEQYF

clone size: .
V gene: TRBV7-2
J gene: TRBJ2-5
D gene: TRBD2
CDR3 DNA: TGTGCCAGCAGCTTAGTGGGTAGCGGGAGTGAGACCCAGTACTTC
CDR3 protein: CASSLVGSGSETQYF

clone size: .
V gene: TRBV4-2
J gene: TRBJ1-1
D gene: TRBD1
CDR3 DNA: TGTGCCAGCAGCCCTAAGGCGTCAGGGGGCACTGAAGCTTTCTTT
CDR3 protein: CASSPKASGGTEAFF

clone size: few
V gene: TRBV15
J gene: TRBJ2-1
D gene: .
CDR3 DNA: TGTGCCACCAGCAGAGGGAGAGGGAGCAATGAGCAGTTCTTC
CDR3 protein: CATSRGRGSNEQFF

clone size: once
V gene: TRBV25-1
J gene: TRBJ2-1
D gene: TRBD2
CDR3 DNA: TGTGCCAGCAGTACCGGAGTAGCGGGGTACAATGAGCAGTTCTTC
CDR3 protein: CASSTGVAGYNEQFF

clone size: .
V gene: TRBV15
J gene: TRBJ2-3
D gene: .
CDR3 DNA: TGTGCCACCAGCACCAAGATTAGCGGTGGCACAGATACGCAGTATTTT
CDR3 protein: CATSTKISGGTDTQYF

clone size: few
V gene: TRBV10-1
J gene: TRBJ2-2
D gene: .
CDR3 DNA: TGCGCCAGCAGTGGGTCAGCGGATAAAAACACCGGGGAGCTGTTTTTT
CDR3 protein: CASSGSADKNTGELFF

clone size: .
V gene: TRBV4-2
J gene: TRBJ1-1
D gene: TRBD1
CDR3 DNA: TGTGCCAGCAGCCCGGCCGGGGACAGGGGGCTCACTGAAGCTTTCTTT
CDR3 protein: CASSPAGDRGLTEAFF

clone size: .
V gene: TRBV9
J gene: TRBJ2-3
D gene: .
CDR3 DNA: TGTGCCAGCAGCGTAGGGCAGTCCACAGATACGCAGTATTTT
CDR3 protein: CASSVGQSTDTQYF

clone size: few
V gene: TRBV5-6
J gene: TRBJ1-4
D gene: .
CDR3 DNA: TGTGCCAGCAGCTTGGTGGGAGTGGAAAAACTGTTTTTT
CDR3 protein: CASSLVGVEKLFF

clone size: once
V gene: TRBV2
J gene: TRBJ1-1
D gene: TRBD1
CDR3 DNA: TGTGCCAGCAGTAGACAGGGAGTGGACACTGAAGCTTTCTTT
CDR3 protein: CASSRQGVDTEAFF

clone size: .
V gene: TRBV5-6
J gene: TRBJ2-7
D gene: .
CDR3 DNA: TGTGCCAGCAGCCTCTCCGGGGTTTACGAGCAGTACTTC
CDR3 protein: CASSLSGVYEQYF

clone size: .
V gene: TRBV29-1
J gene: TRBJ2-1
D gene: TRBD2
CDR3 DNA: TGCAGCGTTGAAGAAGGGCTAGCGGGAGTGGTTGAGCAGTTCTTC
CDR3 protein: CSVEEGLAGVVEQFF

clone size: .
V gene: TRBV15
J gene: TRBJ2-7
D gene: TRBD1
CDR3 DNA: TGTGCCACCAGCAGAGAATCGGCGGGACAGGTCTACGAGCAGTACTTC
CDR3 protein: CATSRESAGQVYEQYF

clone size: .
V gene: TRBV10-3
J gene: TRBJ1-5
D gene: TRBD1
CDR3 DNA: TGTGCCATACAGGGGTTGAGCAATCAGCCCCAGCATTTT
CDR3 protein: CAIQGLSNQPQHF

clone size: .
V gene: TRBV5-1
J gene: TRBJ1-2
D gene: .
CDR3 DNA: TGCGCCAGCAGTCGACAGCTGAACTATGGCTACACCTTC
CDR3 protein: CASSRQLNYGYTF

clone size: .
V gene: TRBV7-9
J gene: TRBJ1-1
D gene: .
CDR3 DNA: TGTGCCAGCAGCGCACGGGGGAACACTGAAGCTTTCTTT
CDR3 protein: CASSARGNTEAFF

clone size: .
V gene: TRBV7-9
J gene: TRBJ1-2
D gene: .
CDR3 DNA: TGTGCCAGCAGCCCCGGGGACTATGGCTACACCTTC
CDR3 protein: CASSPGDYGYTF

clone size: few
V gene: TRBV7-9
J gene: TRBJ1-1
D gene: .
CDR3 DNA: TGTGCCAGCAGCTTACAGGGAGGCGACACTGAAGCTTTCTTT
CDR3 protein: CASSLQGGDTEAFF

clone size: few
V gene: TRBV10-3
J gene: TRBJ1-3
D gene: TRBD1
CDR3 DNA: TGTGCCTCATCTCCGGGACAGGGGACTGGAAACACCATATATTTT
CDR3 protein: CASSPGQGTGNTIYF

clone size: .
V gene: TRBV27
J gene: TRBJ1-2
D gene: TRBD1
CDR3 DNA: TGTGCCAGCAGTCCCTCGTGGGGACAGGGAACTTATGGCTACACCTTC
CDR3 protein: CASSPSWGQGTYGYTF

clone size: .
V gene: TRBV25-1
J gene: TRBJ1-6
D gene: .
CDR3 DNA: TGTGCCAGCAGTGAGGGGGCCGGGGATTCACCCCTCCACTTT
CDR3 protein: CASSEGAGDSPLHF

clone size: .
V gene: TRBV21-1
J gene: TRBJ1-2
D gene: .
CDR3 DNA: TGTGCCAGCTTCCAGGGAACCTATGGCTACACCTTC
CDR3 protein: CASFQGTYGYTF

clone size: .
V gene: TRBV5-1
J gene: TRBJ1-4
D gene: .
CDR3 DNA: TGCGCCAGCAGCGAATCAGGAGGGTGGAATGAAAAACTGTTTTTT
CDR3 protein: CASSESGGWNEKLFF

clone size: .
V gene: TRBV4-1
J gene: TRBJ2-7
D gene: TRBD2
CDR3 DNA: TGCGCCAGCAGCCAAGGGCTAGCGGGGCGAAGCGAGCAGTACTTC
CDR3 protein: CASSQGLAGRSEQYF

clone size: .
V gene: TRBV11-2
J gene: TRBJ2-2
D gene: .
CDR3 DNA: TGTGCCAGCAGCTCTAGGACGGACTTTAACACCGGGGAGCTGTTTTTT
CDR3 protein: CASSSRTDFNTGELFF

clone size: .
V gene: TRBV6-1
J gene: TRBJ2-7
D gene: .
CDR3 DNA: TGTGCCAGCAGGAGGGACTCCTCCTACGAGCAGTACTTC
CDR3 protein: CASRRDSSYEQYF

clone size: few
V gene: TRBV19
J gene: TRBJ2-3
D gene: .
CDR3 DNA: TGTGCCAGTAGTATCAGGGTAGTAGGGTATACGCAGTATTTT
CDR3 protein: CASSIRVVGYTQYF

clone size: .
V gene: TRBV7-2
J gene: TRBJ1-2
D gene: TRBD1
CDR3 DNA: TGTGCCAGCAGCTTTCCCGAAGGGGGCAACTATGGCTACACCTTC
CDR3 protein: CASSFPEGGNYGYTF

clone size: .
V gene: TRBV7-6
J gene: TRBJ1-1
D gene: .
CDR3 DNA: TGTGCCAGCAATACAGGGTCGGACACTGAAGCTTTCTTT
CDR3 protein: CASNTGSDTEAFF

clone size: .
V gene: TRBV15
J gene: TRBJ2-2
D gene: .
CDR3 DNA: TGTGCCACCAGCAGGGGGGCTAAGGGCAACACCGGGGAGCTGTTTTTT
CDR3 protein: CATSRGAKGNTGELFF

clone size: .
V gene: TRBV9
J gene: TRBJ1-4
D gene: TRBD1
CDR3 DNA: TGTGCCAGCAGCGCGACAGGGCGGAACGAAAAACTGTTTTTT
CDR3 protein: CASSATGRNEKLFF

clone size: .
V gene: TRBV27
J gene: TRBJ2-4
D gene: .
CDR3 DNA: TGTGCCAGCAGGGGCCTAGCATACATTCAGTACTTC
CDR3 protein: CASRGLAYIQYF

clone size: .
V gene: TRBV28
J gene: TRBJ2-1
D gene: .
CDR3 DNA: TGTGCCAGCAGTTTATTTGGGGGCAGGGGGCAGTTCTTC
CDR3 protein: CASSLFGGRGQFF

clone size: .
V gene: TRBV25-1
J gene: TRBJ1-1
D gene: TRBD1
CDR3 DNA: TGTGCCAGCAGGAGGGACAGCATGAACACTGAAGCTTTCTTT
CDR3 protein: CASRRDSMNTEAFF

clone size: .
V gene: TRBV10-3
J gene: TRBJ1-1
D gene: TRBD1
CDR3 DNA: TGTGCCATCAGTGGGACAGGGGCCTTGGGGAACACTGAAGCTTTCTTT
CDR3 protein: CAISGTGALGNTEAFF

clone size: once
V gene: TRBV18
J gene: TRBJ2-1
D gene: .
CDR3 DNA: TGTGCCAGCTCGTGGCTGGTGGGCACCTACAATGAGCAGTTCTTC
CDR3 protein: CASSWLVGTYNEQFF

clone size: .
V gene: TRBV5-4
J gene: TRBJ1-1
D gene: .
CDR3 DNA: TGTGCCAGCAGCTCACAGGGGAACACTGAAGCTTTCTTT
CDR3 protein: CASSSQGNTEAFF

clone size: .
V gene: TRBV4-2
J gene: TRBJ2-1
D gene: .
CDR3 DNA: TGTGCCAGCAGCCAAGATTGGATAGGGGGTGTCTCCTACAATGAGCAGTTCTTC
CDR3 protein: CASSQDWIGGVSYNEQFF

clone size: .
V gene: TRBV5-1
J gene: TRBJ1-1
D gene: .
CDR3 DNA: TGCGCCAGCAGCTTTACAGCTAACACTGAAGCTTTCTTT
CDR3 protein: CASSFTANTEAFF

clone size: .
V gene: TRBV7-8
J gene: TRBJ1-5
D gene: TRBD1
CDR3 DNA: TGTGCCAGCAGCTTAGAAGGCAGGGGGAACAATCAGCCCCAGCATTTT
CDR3 protein: CASSLEGRGNNQPQHF

clone size: .
V gene: TRBV5-1
J gene: TRBJ2-5
D gene: .
CDR3 DNA: TGCGCCAGCAGCTTGACGGGCCGGGGAGAGACCCAGTACTTC
CDR3 protein: CASSLTGRGETQYF

clone size: .
V gene: TRBV4-1
J gene: TRBJ1-5
D gene: .
CDR3 DNA: TGCGCCAGCAGCCAAGATAGGAGGGAAAAGGGCAATCAGCCCCAGCATTTT
CDR3 protein: CASSQDRREKGNQPQHF

clone size: .
V gene: TRBV6-1
J gene: TRBJ1-1
D gene: .
CDR3 DNA: TGTGCCAGCAGTGAATCCAGGGGAAGGACTGAAGCTTTCTTT
CDR3 protein: CASSESRGRTEAFF

clone size: few
V gene: TRBV7-2
J gene: TRBJ1-1
D gene: TRBD1
CDR3 DNA: TGTGCCAGCAGCTTGGAAGACAGGGTTGCTTTCTTT
CDR3 protein: CASSLEDRVAFF

clone size: .
V gene: TRBV11-2
J gene: TRBJ1-2
D gene: .
CDR3 DNA: TGTGCCAGCAGGGGTAAGGGGGACCTCTATGGCTACACCTTC
CDR3 protein: CASRGKGDLYGYTF

clone size: .
V gene: TRBV4-1
J gene: TRBJ1-6
D gene: TRBD1
CDR3 DNA: TGCGCCAGCAGCCCCGGACAGGTTCCCTATAATTCACCCCTCCACTTT
CDR3 protein: CASSPGQVPYNSPLHF

clone size: .
V gene: TRBV6-4
J gene: TRBJ2-3
D gene: .
CDR3 DNA: TGTGCCAGCAGTGAATTCCGGGGCACAGATACGCAGTATTTT
CDR3 protein: CASSEFRGTDTQYF

clone size: .
V gene: TRBV18
J gene: TRBJ2-7
D gene: TRBD1
CDR3 DNA: TGTGCCAGCTCACCCTGGACAGGGAGGCTTGCCTACGAGCAGTACTTC
CDR3 protein: CASSPWTGRLAYEQYF

clone size: .
V gene: TRBV5-1
J gene: TRBJ2-1
D gene: .
CDR3 DNA: TGCGCCAGCAGCTTGGCTCTTTCGGTCAGGGCTTCCTACAATGAGCAGTTCTTC
CDR3 protein: CASSLALSVRASYNEQFF

clone size: .
V gene: TRBV9
J gene: TRBJ2-1
D gene: TRBD1
CDR3 DNA: TGTGCCAGCAGCCTGGGACAGGACTCCTACAATGAGCAGTTCTTC
CDR3 protein: CASSLGQDSYNEQFF

clone size: .
V gene: TRBV5-1
J gene: TRBJ2-3
D gene: TRBD2
CDR3 DNA: TGCGCCAGCAGCACACTAGCGGGGGACGATACGCAGTATTTT
CDR3 protein: CASSTLAGDDTQYF

clone size: .
V gene: TRBV4-1
J gene: TRBJ1-5
D gene: TRBD1
CDR3 DNA: TGCGCCAGCAGCCAGGGACAGTATGGCAATCAGCCCCAGCATTTT
CDR3 protein: CASSQGQYGNQPQHF

clone size: .
V gene: TRBV4-2
J gene: TRBJ2-2
D gene: .
CDR3 DNA: TGTGCCAGCAGCCAAGGTGCCCGGGGGTACTCCACCGGGGAGCTGTTTTTT
CDR3 protein: CASSQGARGYSTGELFF

clone size: .
V gene: TRBV6-5
J gene: TRBJ1-2
D gene: .
CDR3 DNA: TGTGCCAGCAGTTACAGGGAGAGTAACTATGGCTACACCTTC
CDR3 protein: CASSYRESNYGYTF

clone size: .
V gene: TRBV2
J gene: TRBJ1-1
D gene: TRBD1
CDR3 DNA: TGTGCCAGCAAGGACAGGGGGCGTCACACTGAAGCTTTCTTT
CDR3 protein: CASKDRGRHTEAFF